What follows are 7 T cell receptor beta chains derived from one specimen sequenced in a study of blood T cell repertoires in COVID-19. Sequencing used immunoSEQ multiplex PCR; TCRdb keeps in-frame clones, though not all of them. The sample has approximately 460,000 clones; nearly 90% are singletons. The sample taken for sequencing was peripheral blood. These receptors were taken from a young man with COVID-19, enrolled during active disease.

The chain employs TRBV7-3 and TRBJ2-3, with D maybe TRBD2 (6 bases). Deletions cut 0 bases from V and 6 bases from J, with 13 bases between. The CDR3 spans 15 residues. Germline V gene sequence: CDR1 SGHTA, CDR2 FQGTGA. CDR3 nucleotide sequence: TGTGCCAGCAGCTTAACGTCAGTGGACTACGATACGCAGTATTTT. Translated, it gives CASSLTSVDYDTQYF.

The chain combines TRBV19 with TRBJ2-4; the D gene is possibly TRBD2 (5 bases). The ends were cut back, 9 bases at V and 11 bases at J, with 17 bases in the middle. The CDR3 has 12 amino acids. Germline V CDR1 and CDR2: LNHDA, SQIVND (reference sequence). CDR3 DNA: TGTGCCAGCGGGGAGACACCGACTTTTCAGTACTTC. Its translation: CASGETPTFQYF.

This clone was seen a single time. The genes are TRBV3-1 (or the pseudogene TRBV3-2) and TRBJ2-7; 16 nucleotides match TRBD2. The V segment lost 4 bases and the J segment 2 bases; nucleotides outside the gene matches: 5. The CDR3 covers 17 residues. The germline V gene encodes CDR1 LGHDT and CDR2 YNNKEL (reference sequence). The CDR3 sequence is CASSRAGTSGRAYEQYF. As DNA, the CDR3 is TGTGCCAGCAGCCGAGCAGGGACTAGCGGGAGGGCCTACGAGCAGTACTTC.

The chain couples TRBV24-1 to TRBJ1-2; D may be TRBD1 (5 bases). V dropped 7 bases and J dropped 4 bases, with 12 bases sitting between them. CDR3 length: 13 amino acids. Germline CDR1 is KGHDR and CDR2 is SFDVKD. The CDR3 DNA is TGTGCCACCAGCGACAGTAAGCGCTATGGCTACACCTTC. Its protein is CATSDSKRYGYTF.

V gene TRBV12-3 or TRBV12-4 combines with J gene TRBJ2-1, with TRBD1 identical over 7 bases. J gave up 15 bases and V 5 bases, and 10 bases lay outside the gene matches. The length of the CDR3 is 12 residues. The CDR3 reads CASSKQGTLLFF. CDR3 DNA sequence: TGTGCCAGCAGTAAACAGGGGACGTTGCTGTTCTTC.

The chain combines TRBV6-5 with TRBJ2-3; D gene uncertain. Trimming left V 4 bases short and J 0 bases short, with 8 bases between. Looked up from germline, CDR1 is MNHEY and CDR2 is SVGAGI. The CDR3 length is 14 residues. CDR3 protein: CASSSTVSTDTQYF. DNA of the CDR3: TGTGCCAGCAGTTCCACGGTTAGCACAGATACGCAGTATTTT.

This rearrangement joins TRBV4-1 to TRBJ1-1; weak D call: TRBD1 (5 bases). CDR3 length: 15 amino acids. The V end was cut by 1 base, the J end by 6 bases, with 15 bases between. Germline V gene data show CDR1 as MGHRA and CDR2 as YSYEKL. The CDR3 DNA follows: TGCGCCAGCAGCCAAGTTGTTCAGGGTTGGGCTGAAGCTTTCTTT. Residues: CASSQVVQGWAEAFF.